This T cell receptor beta chain was recorded in a study of long-term antiretroviral therapy in people with HIV. Study-wide results and limits: At every time point, clones expanded before ART dominated the repertoire.

The immunoSEQ assay was v3.0, run at survey level. Only in-frame clones appear in the TCRdb table, and some are missing; sequencing was by immunoSEQ multiplex PCR. Of fewer than 30,000 clones in the sample, about 82% were seen once. Germline V gene lookup returns CDR1 SGHAT and CDR2 FQNNGV. The V and J ends lost 6 bases and 7 bases, in that order; junction bases with no gene match: 7. The CDR3 extends over 13 amino acids. Concerning this clone: Its antigen is still unknown.

The starting material was unsorted PBMCs, obtained 0.8 years after starting antiretroviral therapy. This TCR derives from a young woman with HIV. The J gene is TRBJ1-2, the V gene TRBV11-2, with 8 bases that match TRBD1. CDR3 bases: TGTGCCAGCAGAGACACAGGGGGTGGTGGCTACACCTTC. Its translation is CASRDTGGGGYTF.